One sample yielded the 5 T cell receptor beta chains listed below, sequenced in a study of blood T cell repertoires in COVID-19. TCRdb keeps only in-frame clones here, not all; method: immunoSEQ multiplex PCR. The sample gives some 95,000 clones, 91% of which show up once; around 2% is in the top ten. Sequencing was done on a sample of peripheral blood. The receptors were gathered from a human donor with active COVID-19. The donor label of this sample is uncertain.

This clone showed up just a few times. This chain links TRBV6-5 with TRBJ2-7; TRBD2 agrees at 7 bases. The CDR3 is 15 amino acids. Germline CDR1 and CDR2: MNHEY and SVGAGI. Losses at the gene ends were 10 bases for V and 5 bases for J; bases not matched to a gene: 17. DNA for the CDR3: TGTGCCACCCGTACTCAACGGGGGGATGGGAACGAGCAGTACTTC. It encodes CATRTQRGDGNEQYF.

The chain carries TRBV5-1 and TRBJ2-3; D possibly corresponds to TRBD2 (6 bases). The CDR3 is 13 residues long. Germline V lookup: CDR1 SGHRS, CDR2 YFSETQ. The V end lost 4 bases, the J end lost 3 bases, and 9 bases lay between the germline ends. The CDR3 protein is CASSTEGTDTQYF. The CDR3 DNA reads as TGCGCCAGCAGCACGGAGGGAACAGATACGCAGTATTTT.

J is TRBJ1-1 and V is TRBV12-3 or TRBV12-4; D is undetermined. There are 13 residues in the CDR3. The germline V and J ends were trimmed by 6 bases and 5 bases, with 13 bases remaining between them. CDR3 sequence reads: CASSLTSGTEAFF. CDR3 DNA sequence: TGTGCCAGCAGCCTAACTAGCGGTACTGAAGCTTTCTTT.

The chain couples TRBV9 to TRBJ1-1; weak D call: TRBD1 (5 bases). The V end was cut by 0 bases, the J end by 5 bases, with 11 bases between. CDR1 and CDR2 from the germline V gene are SGDLS and YYNGEE. CDR3 length equals 14 residues. CDR3 coding DNA: TGTGCCAGCAGCGTAGTGGCAGGGTGGACTGAAGCTTTCTTT. This codes for CASSVVAGWTEAFF.

The chain is built from TRBV5-5 and TRBJ2-7, with D tentatively TRBD1 (6 bases). The V end was cut by 5 bases, the J end by 3 bases, with 18 bases between. Germline lookup yields CDR1 SGHKS and CDR2 YYEKEE (reference sequence). The CDR3 contains 15 residues. CDR3 nucleotides: TGTGCCAGCAGTCTAGCCGGGACAACAGTCTACGAGCAGTACTTC. This gives the protein CASSLAGTTVYEQYF. Looking up the rest from reference TRBV5-5 and TRBJ2-7 gives the full variable domain: DAGVTQSPTHLIKTRGQQVTLRCSPISGHKSVSWYQQVLGQGPQFIFQYYEKEERGRGNFPDRFSARQFPNYSSELNVNALLLGDSALYLCASSLAGTTVYEQYFGPGTRLTVT.